This is a list of T cell receptor beta chains from one sample in a study of identifying expanded T cells in peripheral blood. Sequenced by immunoSEQ multiplex PCR; TCRdb stores in-frame clones only, minus some. Among approximately 57,000 clones listed, roughly nine tenths were seen once. The sequenced material came from blood. These receptors were taken from a person aged 18 to 75 in good health. Each CDR3 is given with its conserved first and last residue. Each record gives: CDR3 protein, CDR3 DNA, CDR3 length, D gene, J gene, V gene. The D gene is left open where the match is weak.

CASSLSGADTGELFF	TGTGCCAGCAGCTTGAGCGGGGCCGACACCGGGGAGCTGTTTTTT	15	TRBD2	TRBJ2-2	TRBV7-2
CATSRDPSLGSGNTIYF	TGTGCCACCAGCAGAGACCCGTCATTAGGATCTGGAAACACCATATATTTT	17	NA	TRBJ1-3	TRBV15
CASSLFGRGTEAFF	TGTGCCAGCAGCTTGTTCGGTCGAGGCACTGAAGCTTTCTTT	14	NA	TRBJ1-1	TRBV5-6
CASGLADTGELFF	TGTGCTAGTGGTTTGGCCGACACCGGGGAGCTGTTTTTT	13	NA	TRBJ2-2	TRBV12-5
CAWSVRAPYEQYF	TGTGCCTGGAGTGTACGAGCACCTTACGAGCAGTACTTC	13	NA	TRBJ2-7	TRBV30
CASSPRSDLNTEAFF	TGTGCCAGCTCACCACGGTCGGACCTGAACACTGAAGCTTTCTTT	15	NA	TRBJ1-1	TRBV18
CASSGSGTGPYEQYF	TGTGCCAGCAGCGGTTCCGGGACGGGACCTTACGAGCAGTACTTC	15	NA	TRBJ2-7	TRBV9
CASSLLDRDAGELFF	TGTGCCAGCAGCTTGCTTGACAGGGACGCCGGGGAGCTGTTTTTT	15	TRBD1	TRBJ2-2	TRBV5-6
CASSQDHGLYGYTF	TGCGCCAGCAGCCAAGATCACGGACTCTATGGCTACACCTTC	14	NA	TRBJ1-2	TRBV4-3
CASTRGQGTWGYTF	TGTGCCAGCACACGGGGACAGGGGACATGGGGCTACACCTTC	14	TRBD1	TRBJ1-2	TRBV2
CASSWGGLTNTGELFF	TGCGCCAGCAGCTGGGGAGGGTTGACGAACACCGGGGAGCTGTTTTTT	16	TRBD2	TRBJ2-2	TRBV5-1
CASSRRETQYF	TGTGCCAGCAGCCGGCGAGAGACCCAGTACTTC	11	NA	TRBJ2-5	TRBV11-1
CASSFNRVEEKLFF	TGCGCCAGCAGCTTTAACAGGGTTGAGGAAAAACTGTTTTTT	14	NA	TRBJ1-4	TRBV5-1
CASSPGQGAGGTEAFF	TGTGCCAGCAGCCCAGGACAGGGGGCAGGGGGGACTGAAGCTTTCTTT	16	TRBD1	TRBJ1-1	TRBV6-6
CASSLGGGSYEQYF	TGTGCCAGCAGCTTAGGAGGGGGCTCCTACGAGCAGTACTTC	14	NA	TRBJ2-7	TRBV7-2
CASSSPGTDTQYF	TGTGCCAGCAGCTCCCCCGGCACAGATACGCAGTATTTT	13	NA	TRBJ2-3	TRBV7-2